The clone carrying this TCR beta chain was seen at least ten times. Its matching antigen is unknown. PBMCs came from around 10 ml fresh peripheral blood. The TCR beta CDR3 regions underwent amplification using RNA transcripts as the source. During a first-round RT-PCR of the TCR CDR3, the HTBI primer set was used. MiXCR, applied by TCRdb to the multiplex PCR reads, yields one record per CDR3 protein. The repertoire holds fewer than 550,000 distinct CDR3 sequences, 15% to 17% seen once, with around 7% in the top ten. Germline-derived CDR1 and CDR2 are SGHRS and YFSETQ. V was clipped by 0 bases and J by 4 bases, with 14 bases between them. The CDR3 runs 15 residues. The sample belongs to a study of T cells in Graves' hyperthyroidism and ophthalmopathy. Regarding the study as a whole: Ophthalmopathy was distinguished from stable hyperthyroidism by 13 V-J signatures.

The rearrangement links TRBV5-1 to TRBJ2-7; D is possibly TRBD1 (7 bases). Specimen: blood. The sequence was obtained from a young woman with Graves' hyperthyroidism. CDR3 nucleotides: TGCGCCAGCAGCTTGGCCGGGGGACAGCTTTACGAGCAGTACTTC. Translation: CASSLAGGQLYEQYF.